Below, 8 T cell receptor beta chains from the same sample are listed, as sequenced in a study of blood T cells in healthy people across ages. For the second PCR, which ran for roughly 7 to 11 cycles, a sample-barcoded 5' primer and a J-beta primer mix were used. TCRdb itself ran the 5' RACE reads through MiXCR, one entry per CDR3 protein. Of approximately 960,000 distinct CDR3 sequences in the sample, about 28% were seen once. The data also belong to a second study, concerning T cells of mothers and their children.

Specimen: blood. The receptors shown here come from a woman between 40 and 55 years old in good health.

This clonotype was detected a few times. This chain connects TRBV7-2 to TRBJ1-1, with 7 bases fitting TRBD1. CDR1 and CDR2 from the germline V gene are SGHTA and FQGNSA. V gave up 4 bases and J gave up 0 bases; unmatched junction bases: 2. This CDR3 is built from 14 residues. DNA for the CDR3: TGTGCCAGCAGCTCAGACAGGGTGAACACTGAAGCTTTCTTT. Its translation is CASSSDRVNTEAFF.

This clonotype was seen ten or more times. V is TRBV20-1 and J is TRBJ2-1; 7 bases fit TRBD1. V lost 0 bases, J lost 10 bases, and 12 bases stayed unmatched. The CDR3 totals 15 residues. Germline lookup yields CDR1 DFQATT and CDR2 SNEGSKA (reference sequence). Here the CDR3 DNA reads TGCAGTGCTAGAGATCCCTTGAAGGGGGCAGGGGAGCAGTTCTTC. This sequence encodes CSARDPLKGAGEQFF.

This clonotype was observed a handful of times. This rearrangement joins TRBV9 to TRBJ2-2; 9 bases agree with TRBD2. Trimming cost V 3 bases and J 2 bases; bases outside gene matches: 17. The CDR3 covers 20 residues. CDR1 and CDR2 from the germline V gene are SGDLS and YYNGEE. For the CDR3, the DNA is TGTGCCAGCAGCGAATCGAGAAGGAGCGCGGGGGGGGTCAACACCGGGGAGCTGTTTTTT. Protein: CASSESRRSAGGVNTGELFF.

This clonotype was detected ten times or more. One end of the junction fails to match germline, which may point to a read error. This chain joins TRBV5-1 and TRBJ2-7; 8 bases fit TRBD1. The CDR3 loop spans 13 amino acids. Germline CDR1 SGHRS, CDR2 YFSETQ. In DNA form, the CDR3 reads TGTGCCAGCAGTCGACAGGGGACCTACGAGCAGTACTTC. This translates into CASSRQGTYEQYF.

This clonotype showed up many times. The V call is TRBV24-1, the J call TRBJ2-1, with a weak D call TRBD2 (7 bases). The CDR3 covers 15 residues. CDR1 and CDR2 from the germline V gene are KGHDR and SFDVKD. Deletions cut 5 bases from V and 7 bases from J, with 17 bases between. CDR3 protein: CATSGTGGLGNEQFF. CDR3 nucleotide sequence: TGTGCCACCAGTGGGACGGGGGGCCTTGGGAATGAGCAGTTCTTC.

At least ten counts were recorded for this clonotype. The genes are TRBV29-1 and TRBJ1-2; unclear D gene. This CDR3 contains 13 residues. V was pared by 3 bases and J by 7 bases, with 15 bases between. From germline, CDR1 is SQVTM and CDR2 ANQGSEA. The CDR3: CSVDPFSRRGYTF. The CDR3 nucleotides are TGCAGCGTTGATCCCTTTTCGCGTCGTGGCTACACCTTC.

This clonotype was seen a few times. V and J are TRBV11-2 and TRBJ1-2, with TRBD1 matching over 8 bases. The CDR3 covers 14 residues. Germline loops: CDR1 SGHAT, CDR2 FQNNGV. The J segment lost 7 bases and the V segment lost 6 bases, leaving 10 bases of the junction unmatched. The CDR3 region has the DNA TGTGCCAGCAGACGACCGGGACAGGACTCTGGCTACACCTTC. Translating gives CASRRPGQDSGYTF. The full variable domain, completed using reference TRBV11-2 and TRBJ1-2, is EAGVAQSPRYKIIEKRQSVAFWCNPISGHATLYWYQQILGQGPKLLIQFQNNGVVDDSQLPKDRFSAERLKGVDSTLKIQPAKLEDSAVYLCASRRPGQDSGYTFGSGTRLTVV.

This rearrangement joins TRBV6-5 to TRBJ2-7, with D possibly being TRBD2 (6 bases). There are 15 residues in the CDR3. Germline V gives CDR1 MNHEY, CDR2 SVGAGI. The ends were cut back, 0 bases at V and 2 bases at J, with 11 bases in the middle. The CDR3, as DNA: TGTGCCAGCAGTTACTCGGGAGGATCCCCCTACGAGCAGTACTTC. It translates to CASSYSGGSPYEQYF.